Listed here are 8 T cell receptor beta chains from one sample, sequenced in a study of molecular identifiers for immune sequencing clone quantification. A single record per CDR3 protein comes from TCRdb applying MiXCR to the PCR reads. The sample lists about 640,000 distinct CDR3 sequences; about 20% were seen once. Sequences were obtained from naive CD8+ T cells from blood, with Jurkat cell RNA spiked in. Subset: FACS-sorted CD8+CD4-CCR7+CD45RA+ naive T cells. These receptors all stem from a human donor in good health. Some libraries in this study had Jurkat cell RNA spiked in.

The V call is TRBV11-2, the J call TRBJ2-1; D call uncertain. The CDR3 has 14 amino acids. V lost 0 bases and J 5 bases, leaving 8 bases between the germline ends. CDR1 is SGHAT and CDR2 is FQNNGV in the germline V gene. In DNA form, the CDR3 reads TGTGCCAGCAGCTTAGAAATGGCTGACAATGAGCAGTTCTTC. Its protein is CASSLEMADNEQFF.

This clonotype was counted a few times. The chain carries TRBV7-9 and TRBJ2-7; D call uncertain. V lost 4 bases to trimming and J lost 1 base, with 17 bases between them. Germline loops: CDR1 SEHNR, CDR2 FQNEAQ (reference sequence). This CDR3 spans 16 amino acids. The CDR3 protein is CASSSLIMGTSYEQYF. CDR3 in DNA: TGTGCCAGCAGCTCCCTAATAATGGGAACGTCCTACGAGCAGTACTTC.

The chain joins TRBV27 to TRBJ1-2, with no clear D. In germline, CDR1 is MNHEY, CDR2 SMNVEV (reference sequence). Between the trimmed V and J ends, which lost 0 bases and 6 bases, there was a span of 8 bases. This CDR3 spans 13 amino acids. The CDR3: CASSLSGQHGYTF. In DNA, the CDR3 is TGTGCCAGCAGTTTATCTGGGCAGCATGGCTACACCTTC.

To note about this clonotype: Since a much larger clone is just one base distant, this may be a read error. The genes are TRBV28 and TRBJ2-7; D may be TRBD2 (6 bases). This CDR3 is built from 13 residues. Germline CDR1 reads MDHEN; CDR2 reads SYDVKM. CDR3 amino acids: CASSLPGLYGQYF. The DNA for the CDR3 is TGTGCCAGCAGTTTACCGGGACTCTACGGGCAGTACTTC.

Notes on this clonotype: Possible read error: a much larger clone is one base away. The chain's CDR3 is CAWSGFGRGNGYTF. DNA for the CDR3: TGTGCCTGGAGTGGATTCGGACGGGGGAATGGCTACACCTTC. The rearrangement links TRBV30 to TRBJ1-2; D is possibly TRBD1 (5 bases). The V end lost 1 base, the J end lost 6 bases, and 15 bases lay between the germline ends. The germline CDR1 and CDR2 sequences are GTSNPN and SVGIG (reference sequence). The CDR3 length is 14 residues. Drawing the rest from reference TRBV30 and TRBJ1-2, the complete variable domain is SQTIHQWPATLVQPVGSPLSLECTVEGTSNPNLYWYRQAAGRGLQLLFYSVGIGQISSEVPQNLSASRPQDRQFILSSKKLLLSDSGFYLCAWSGFGRGNGYTFGSGTRLTVV.

This clonotype came up a few times. This sequence joins TRBV20-1 and TRBJ2-7, with D hard to call. CDR1 DFQATT and CDR2 SNEGSKA come from the germline V gene (reference sequence). The V and J ends lost 0 bases and 0 bases respectively, with 12 bases between them. This CDR3 has 15 amino acids. The CDR3 reads CSARDPLQDSYEQYF. In DNA form, the CDR3 reads TGCAGTGCTAGAGACCCGCTCCAGGACTCCTACGAGCAGTACTTC.

A few counts support this clonotype. This may arise from a read error, as a much more abundant clone is one base away. The CDR3, as DNA: TGTGCCAGCAGTTTTGGGTTAGCGGGAGGGCCCGAGGAGCCGTTTTTT. Translated, it gives CASSFGLAGGPEEPFF. The chain employs TRBV27 and TRBJ2-2; 11 bases align to TRBD2. Germline CDR1 MNHEY, CDR2 SMNVEV (reference sequence). This CDR3 is built from 16 residues.

This clonotype was picked up many times. V and J are TRBV20-1 and TRBJ2-3, with D unclear. CDR3 length: 16 amino acids. Germline loops: CDR1 DFQATT, CDR2 SNEGSKA (reference sequence). Trimming took off 7 bases at V and 0 bases at J, with 20 bases between the two ends. The CDR3 region is CSGPPQGLFSTDTQYF. CDR3 in DNA: TGCAGTGGGCCCCCCCAAGGCCTTTTTAGCACAGATACGCAGTATTTT.